The 15 T cell receptor beta chains below all came from one sample that was sequenced in a study of blood T cell repertoires in COVID-19. This table comes from immunoSEQ multiplex PCR, and its TCRdb copy is limited to in-frame clones, with some not included. The sample includes around 360,000 clones, approximately 84% seen only once; the top ten take 2.5% to 3%. Sequencing input: PBMCs or T cells enriched from blood (not recorded which). These receptors originate from a woman in her twenties or thirties who had recovered from COVID-19.

The chain has TRBV3-1 (or the pseudogene TRBV3-2) and TRBJ2-1, with D perhaps matching TRBD2 (6 bases). The V and J ends lost 1 base and 6 bases respectively, with 13 bases between them. Germline V gene sequence: CDR1 LGHDT, CDR2 YNNKEL (reference sequence). This CDR3 contains 15 residues. CDR3: CASSQGLEYGNEQFF. The CDR3 nucleotides are TGTGCCAGCAGCCAAGGACTAGAGTACGGCAATGAGCAGTTCTTC.

This chain connects TRBV18 to TRBJ1-2; 8 bases agree with TRBD1. The CDR3 consists of 14 residues. V was clipped by 2 bases and J by 2 bases; unmatched bases: 1. Germline assignment: CDR1 KGHSH and CDR2 LQKENI. The CDR3 sequence: CASSPGQGNYGYTF. In nucleotides, the CDR3 is TGTGCCAGCTCACCAGGACAGGGAAACTATGGCTACACCTTC.

In its sample, this clone was seen a few times. The chain employs TRBV7-6 and TRBJ1-4, with D tentatively TRBD1 (6 bases). The V gene's germline CDR1 is SGHVS and CDR2 FNYEAQ. This CDR3 is built from 14 residues. V lost 2 bases, J lost 8 bases, and 12 bases lay in between. CDR3 protein: CASSLSIRGEKLFF. CDR3 coding DNA: TGTGCCAGCAGCTTAAGTATCAGGGGCGAAAAACTGTTTTTT.

J is TRBJ2-3 and V is TRBV4-1, with 10 bases aligning to TRBD2. This CDR3 has 16 amino acids. V gave up 0 bases and J gave up 5 bases; unmatched junction bases: 5. Germline lookup yields CDR1 MGHRA and CDR2 YSYEKL. The CDR3 loop reads CASSQEAGGPGDTQYF. The DNA of the CDR3 is TGCGCCAGCAGCCAAGAAGCGGGGGGGCCAGGAGATACGCAGTATTTT.

This clone was seen ten or more times. The CDR3 DNA is TGTGCCAGCAGCTACGGGACTAGCGCCTCCTACGAGCAGTACTTC. This sequence encodes CASSYGTSASYEQYF. The V and J genes are TRBV3-1 (or the pseudogene TRBV3-2) and TRBJ2-7; 10 bases are shared with TRBD2. In germline, CDR1 is LGHDT, CDR2 YNNKEL (reference sequence). Trimming took 5 bases from V and 0 from J; bases not matched to a gene: 4. The CDR3 spans 15 residues.

The rearrangement links TRBV29-1 to TRBJ2-5; maybe TRBD2 (7 bases). V was cut by 7 bases and J by 6 bases, with 12 bases left in between. The length of the CDR3 is 11 residues. Germline V lookup: CDR1 SQVTM, CDR2 ANQGSEA. The CDR3 coding sequence is TGCAGCGCCAGGGGAGGGAAGACCCAGTACTTC. It encodes CSARGGKTQYF.

The V and J genes are TRBV27 and TRBJ1-1; 11 bases line up with TRBD1. Trimming removed 2 bases from V and 5 bases from J; junction bases left unmatched: 4. The germline V gene has CDR1 MNHEY and CDR2 SMNVEV (reference sequence). The CDR3 spans 15 residues. CDR3: CASSLRTGGDTEAFF. The CDR3 nucleotides are TGTGCCAGCAGTTTAAGGACAGGGGGCGATACTGAAGCTTTCTTT.

The table lists this clone with a count of one. The genes are TRBV5-8 and TRBJ1-4, with D tentatively TRBD1 (5 bases). In germline, CDR1 is SGHTS, CDR2 YDEGEE. This CDR3 spans 12 amino acids. V shed 4 bases and J shed 12 bases, with 13 bases lying between them. Here the CDR3 reads CASSLTAGELFF. In DNA, the CDR3 is TGTGCCAGCAGCCTGACGGCGGGGGAACTGTTTTTT.

This clone appeared a single time. The V and J genes are TRBV5-4 and TRBJ2-1; TRBD2 aligns across 9 bases. V dropped 4 bases and J dropped 6; count of bases not matched to a gene: 5. This CDR3 spans 14 amino acids. Germline V gene sequence: CDR1 SGHNT, CDR2 YYREEE (reference sequence). The CDR3 spells CASSPGLAGNEQFF. The CDR3 DNA reads TGTGCCAGCAGCCCGGGACTAGCTGGCAATGAGCAGTTCTTC. The full variable domain, with the rest looked up from reference TRBV5-4 and TRBJ2-1, is ETGVTQSPTHLIKTRGQQVTLRCSSQSGHNTVSWYQQALGQGPQFIFQYYREEENGRGNFPPRFSGLQFPNYSSELNVNALELDDSALYLCASSPGLAGNEQFFGPGTRLTVL.

The chain combines TRBV7-2 with TRBJ2-7; maybe TRBD2 (6 bases). Trimming pared 1 base from V and 3 bases from J, leaving 13 bases between. Germline CDR1 reads SGHTA; CDR2 reads FQGNSA. CDR3 length: 15 residues. CDR3 in DNA: TGTGCCAGCAGCTTAGGTTACCGGGAGTACTACGAGCAGTACTTC. Translation gives CASSLGYREYYEQYF.

This clone was counted between two and nine times. The V and J genes are TRBV18 and TRBJ2-1, with D perhaps matching TRBD1 (6 bases). CDR1 and CDR2 from the germline V gene are KGHSH and LQKENI. The germline V and J ends were trimmed by 1 base and 7 bases, with 20 bases remaining between them. This CDR3 contains 17 residues. CDR3 residues: CASSPLGAGGGGNEQFF. For the CDR3, the DNA is TGTGCCAGCTCACCACTCGGGGCTGGGGGCGGTGGGAATGAGCAGTTCTTC. The variable domain in full, with the rest retrieved from reference TRBV18 and TRBJ2-1, is NAGVMQNPRHLVRRRGQEARLRCSPMKGHSHVYWYRQLPEEGLKFMVYLQKENIIDESGMPKERFSAEFPKEGPSILRIQQVVRGDSAAYFCASSPLGAGGGGNEQFFGPGTRLTVL.

This clone has more than one count but fewer than ten. This chain joins TRBV6-5 and TRBJ2-7; possibly TRBD2 for D (5 bases). Trimming shortened V by 6 bases and J by 0 bases, and 15 bases separated the two germline ends. Germline V gene data show CDR1 as MNHEY and CDR2 as SVGAGI. The CDR3 totals 15 residues. The CDR3 is CASRFTSESSYEQYF. Here the CDR3 DNA reads TGTGCCAGCAGGTTTACTAGTGAGAGCTCCTACGAGCAGTACTTC.

Written as DNA, the CDR3 is TGTGCCAGCAGCAGAGCGGGACCGTCCTACGAGCAGTACTTC. Translated, it gives CASSRAGPSYEQYF. The chain combines TRBV7-2 with TRBJ2-7; 7 nucleotides line up with TRBD2. The CDR3 runs to 14 residues. The germline V gene has CDR1 SGHTA and CDR2 FQGNSA. Trimming removed 5 bases from V and 1 base from J; junction bases left unmatched: 5.

The V call is TRBV5-4, the J call TRBJ2-7; TRBD2 might be the D (6 bases). Between the trimmed V and J ends, which lost 3 bases and 2 bases, there was a span of 6 bases. The CDR3 consists of 12 residues. Germline lookup yields CDR1 SGHNT and CDR2 YYREEE (reference sequence). The CDR3 DNA sequence: TGTGCCAGCAGCTCGGGGGCCTACGAGCAGTACTTC. As protein: CASSSGAYEQYF.

CDR3 nucleotide sequence: TGTGCCACCGAGGACAGGGACGTCTATAATTCACCCCTCCACTTT. This translates into CATEDRDVYNSPLHF. The genes are TRBV19 and TRBJ1-6, with 8 bases matching TRBD1. V was clipped by 10 bases and J by 3 bases; unmatched bases: 8. The length of the CDR3 is 15 residues. Germline V gene sequence: CDR1 LNHDA, CDR2 SQIVND (reference sequence).